Given below is one T cell receptor beta chain in context. The sample originates from a study of T cells in lung cancer brain metastases. Study-wide background: A median roughly 380 days separated primary and brain metastasis sampling.

Germline loops: CDR1 GTSNPN, CDR2 SVGIG (reference sequence). V lost 7 bases, J lost 1 base, and 6 bases stayed unmatched. CDR3 size: 13 residues. Assay used: immunoSEQ multiplex PCR; TCRdb lists only in-frame clones, some missing. The sample consists of under 6,000 clones, roughly 85% of them appearing once. Sequencing was performed on tumor tissue from the primary lung tumor. This chain connects TRBV30 to TRBJ2-7; 8 nucleotides agree with TRBD2. This receptor was taken from a man in his forties or fifties with non-small cell lung cancer. CDR3 in DNA: TGTGCCTACTCGGGAGGGCAGTCCTACGAGCAGTACTTC. This encodes CAYSGGQSYEQYF.